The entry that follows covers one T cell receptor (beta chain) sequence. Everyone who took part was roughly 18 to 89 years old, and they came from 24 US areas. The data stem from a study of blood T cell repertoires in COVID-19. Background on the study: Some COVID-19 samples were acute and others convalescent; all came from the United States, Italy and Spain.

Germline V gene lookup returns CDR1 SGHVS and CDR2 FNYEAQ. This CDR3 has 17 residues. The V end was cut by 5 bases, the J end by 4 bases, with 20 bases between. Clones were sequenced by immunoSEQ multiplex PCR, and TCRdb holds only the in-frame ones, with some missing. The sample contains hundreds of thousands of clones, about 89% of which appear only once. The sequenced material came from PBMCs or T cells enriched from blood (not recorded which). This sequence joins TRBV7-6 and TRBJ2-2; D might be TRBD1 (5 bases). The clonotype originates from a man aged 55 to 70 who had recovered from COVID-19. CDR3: CASSQDSFAVLTGELFF. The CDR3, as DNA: TGTGCCAGCAGCCAAGACAGTTTCGCGGTTCTCACCGGGGAGCTGTTTTTT.